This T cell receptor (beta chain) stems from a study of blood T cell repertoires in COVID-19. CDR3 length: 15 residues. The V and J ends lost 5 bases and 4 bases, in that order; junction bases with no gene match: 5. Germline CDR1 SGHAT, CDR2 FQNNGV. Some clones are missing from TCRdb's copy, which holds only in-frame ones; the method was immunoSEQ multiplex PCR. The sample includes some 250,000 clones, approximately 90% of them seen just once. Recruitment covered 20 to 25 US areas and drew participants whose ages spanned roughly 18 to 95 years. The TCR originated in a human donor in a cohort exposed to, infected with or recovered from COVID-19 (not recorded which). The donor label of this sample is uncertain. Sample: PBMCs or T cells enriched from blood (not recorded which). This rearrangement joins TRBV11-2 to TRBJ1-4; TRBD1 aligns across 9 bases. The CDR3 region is CASSLTGGRNEKLFF. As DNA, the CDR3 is TGTGCCAGCAGCCTAACAGGGGGCCGTAATGAAAAACTGTTTTTT.